The sequence of this TCR beta chain was determined in a study of blood T cell repertoires in COVID-19. Ages ranged from about 18 to 100 years, with residence in 24 US areas. Donors in Cohort 3 counted as recovered after two negative PCRs, clearance, or symptom resolution. In the source study's methods: Researchers report that nucleated cell counts were estimated from reference gene primer amplification. Clones were read by immunoSEQ multiplex PCR, and TCRdb kept only the in-frame ones, dropping some. Clonal size and the V and J genes are those of that table, whereas D and trimming came from the DNA. The sample gives 300,000 to 350,000 clones, about 90% of which show up once; over 9% is in the top ten. Trimming left V 5 bases short and J 5 bases short, with 27 bases between. Germline lookup yields CDR1 SEHNR and CDR2 FQNEAQ (reference sequence). This CDR3 contains 18 residues.

This TCR derives from a woman aged 25 to 39 who had recovered from COVID-19. The J gene is TRBJ2-5, the V gene TRBV7-9, with no clear D. Sequenced input: PBMCs or T cells enriched from blood (not recorded which). In DNA form, the CDR3 reads TGTGCCAGCAGCCCCTCAATCTTCATAGCCACCACCCTCGAGACCCAGTACTTC. Translation gives CASSPSIFIATTLETQYF.